The rows below give T cell receptor beta chains drawn from one sample of a study of human T cells and chemical hapten exposure. TCRdb passed the RACE reads through MiXCR, listing each CDR3 protein once. The sample includes around 99,000 distinct CDR3 sequences, 11% of them seen just once. The sample was whole blood, taken in connection with sensitization to the hapten diphenylcyclopropenone (DPC). These receptors all come from a man aged 35 to 55 with alopecia areata. Some clones in this sample may be carry-over from other donors' samples. CDR3s include the opening cysteine and the closing phenylalanine or tryptophan. Each record gives: V gene, J gene, D gene, clone size, CDR3 length, CDR3 protein, CDR3 DNA. A D gene is named only where the DNA matches it firmly. Rows give clone size only sometimes, using once, few, many, or a class for an expanded clone.

V: TRBV12-3/TRBV12-4; J: TRBJ2-1; D: NA; size: NA; length: 15; CDR3: CASSPTATSYNEQFF; DNA: TGTGCCAGCAGCCCCACAGCGACCTCCTACAATGAGCAGTTCTTC
V: TRBV7-9; J: TRBJ2-1; D: TRBD2; size: NA; length: 16; CDR3: CASSLGGSGFLDEQFF; DNA: TGTGCCAGCAGCTTAGGCGGGAGCGGATTTTTGGATGAGCAGTTCTTC
V: TRBV7-3; J: TRBJ1-1; D: NA; size: NA; length: 13; CDR3: CASSTTVNTEAFF; DNA: TGTGCCAGCAGCACCACAGTGAACACTGAAGCTTTCTTT
V: TRBV29-1; J: TRBJ2-1; D: NA; size: once; length: 13; CDR3: CSVSGGIYNEQFF; DNA: TGCAGCGTGTCTGGCGGGATATACAATGAGCAGTTCTTC
V: TRBV28; J: TRBJ1-5; D: NA; size: many; length: 17; CDR3: CASSFLYSGWSNQPQHF; DNA: TGTGCCAGCAGTTTTCTCTACTCCGGTTGGAGCAATCAGCCCCAGCATTTT
V: TRBV25-1; J: TRBJ2-1; D: NA; size: NA; length: 14; CDR3: CASRQQGPYNEQFF; DNA: TGTGCCAGCAGGCAACAGGGCCCATACAATGAGCAGTTCTTC
V: TRBV12-3/TRBV12-4; J: TRBJ1-3; D: NA; size: few; length: 14; CDR3: CASSFVGGGNTIYF; DNA: TGTGCCAGCAGTTTTGTTGGGGGAGGAAACACCATATATTTT
V: TRBV5-5; J: TRBJ2-5; D: NA; size: NA; length: 14; CDR3: CASSLEAGQETQYF; DNA: TGTGCCAGCAGCTTGGAGGCCGGACAAGAGACCCAGTACTTC
V: TRBV5-5; J: TRBJ1-1; D: NA; size: few; length: 13; CDR3: CASRMTLDGLAFF; DNA: TGTGCCAGCAGAATGACTTTGGACGGTCTAGCTTTCTTT
V: TRBV6-5; J: TRBJ2-7; D: TRBD1; size: few; length: 13; CDR3: CASSYQGAYEQYF; DNA: TGTGCCAGCAGTTACCAGGGGGCCTACGAGCAGTACTTC
V: TRBV15; J: TRBJ2-5; D: NA; size: NA; length: 15; CDR3: CATSRDRGWGETQYF; DNA: TGTGCCACCAGCAGAGATCGTGGTTGGGGAGAGACCCAGTACTTC
V: TRBV28; J: TRBJ2-3; D: NA; size: few; length: 14; CDR3: CASSLPGATDTQYF; DNA: TGTGCCAGCAGTTTACCGGGGGCAACAGATACGCAGTATTTT
V: TRBV20-1; J: TRBJ2-5; D: NA; size: many; length: 12; CDR3: CSAQTWGETQYF; DNA: TGCAGTGCACAAACATGGGGGGAGACCCAGTACTTC